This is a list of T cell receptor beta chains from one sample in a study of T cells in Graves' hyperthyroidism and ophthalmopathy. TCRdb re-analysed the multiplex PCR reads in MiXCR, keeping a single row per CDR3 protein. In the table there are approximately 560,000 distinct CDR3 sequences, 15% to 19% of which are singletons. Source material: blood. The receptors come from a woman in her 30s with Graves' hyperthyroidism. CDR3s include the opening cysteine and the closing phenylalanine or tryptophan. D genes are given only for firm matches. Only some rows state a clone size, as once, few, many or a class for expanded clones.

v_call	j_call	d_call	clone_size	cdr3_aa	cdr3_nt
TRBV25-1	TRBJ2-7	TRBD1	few	CASKRQGQDEQYF	TGTGCCAGCAAGCGACAGGGGCAAGACGAGCAGTACTTC
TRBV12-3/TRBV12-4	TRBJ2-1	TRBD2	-	CASRPGLALGHEQFF	TGTGCCAGCAGGCCGGGACTAGCGTTAGGCCATGAGCAGTTCTTC
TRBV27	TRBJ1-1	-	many	CASRMGVLNTEAFF	TGTGCCAGCAGGATGGGAGTTTTGAACACTGAAGCTTTCTTT
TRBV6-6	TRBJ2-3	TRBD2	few	CASSYLAGTDTQYF	TGTGCCAGCAGTTACCTAGCGGGCACAGATACGCAGTATTTT
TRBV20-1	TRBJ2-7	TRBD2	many	CSARTSGRDEQYF	TGCAGTGCTAGAACTAGCGGGAGAGACGAGCAGTACTTC
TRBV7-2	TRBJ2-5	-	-	CASSSRGGGQETQYF	TGTGCCAGCAGCTCAAGGGGGGGGGGCCAAGAGACCCAGTACTTC
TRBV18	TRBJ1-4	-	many	CASSPEASSPTNEKLFF	TGTGCCAGCTCACCAGAGGCGTCGTCCCCAACTAATGAAAAACTGTTTTTT
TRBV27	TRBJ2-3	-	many	CASSFSWSSGTDTQYF	TGTGCCAGCAGTTTCTCATGGTCCTCGGGCACAGATACGCAGTATTTT
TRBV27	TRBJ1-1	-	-	CARSFGKAAFF	TGTGCCAGAAGTTTCGGGAAGGCTGCTTTCTTT
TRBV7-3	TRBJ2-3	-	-	CASSLDGAADTQYF	TGTGCCAGCAGCTTAGATGGGGCTGCAGATACGCAGTATTTT
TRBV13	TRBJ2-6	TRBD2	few	CASSQSGRWANVLTF	TGTGCCAGCAGTCAAAGCGGGAGATGGGCCAACGTCCTGACTTTC
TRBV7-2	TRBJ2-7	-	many	CASSLAGQAGSSSYEQYF	TGTGCCAGCAGCTTAGCGGGTCAAGCGGGTTCCAGCTCCTACGAGCAGTACTTC
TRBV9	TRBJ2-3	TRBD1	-	CASSEGQDPFGGTDTQYF	TGTGCCAGCAGCGAGGGACAGGACCCATTCGGTGGCACAGATACGCAGTATTTT
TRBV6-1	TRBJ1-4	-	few	CASSAGRFNEKLFF	TGTGCCAGCAGTGCAGGCAGATTTAATGAAAAACTGTTTTTT
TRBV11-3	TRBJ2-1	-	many	CASSLDTLEEQFF	TGTGCCAGCAGCTTAGATACCCTGGAGGAGCAGTTCTTC
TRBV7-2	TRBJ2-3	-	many	CASSSHGGFTDTQYF	TGTGCCAGCAGTTCCCATGGAGGATTCACAGATACGCAGTATTTT
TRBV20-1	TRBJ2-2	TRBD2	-	CSARREGSTGELFF	TGCAGTGCTAGGCGGGAGGGGAGCACCGGGGAGCTGTTTTTT
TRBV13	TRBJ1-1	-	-	CASSSPTGLTFF	TGTGCCAGCAGCTCCCCCACAGGGTTGACTTTCTTT
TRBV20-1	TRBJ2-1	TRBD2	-	CSATGTSGSGFKDEQFF	TGCAGTGCTACCGGGACTAGCGGGAGTGGGTTTAAAGATGAGCAGTTCTTC
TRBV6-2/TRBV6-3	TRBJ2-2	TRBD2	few	CASRTSGLGGELFF	TGTGCCAGCAGGACTAGCGGGCTCGGTGGGGAGCTGTTTTTT
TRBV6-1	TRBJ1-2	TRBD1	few	CASSRTGSDGYTF	TGTGCCAGCAGTCGGACAGGGTCGGATGGCTACACCTTC
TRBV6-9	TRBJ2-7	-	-	CASRYPGGPINEQYF	TGTGCCAGCAGGTACCCTGGGGGGCCTATAAACGAGCAGTACTTC
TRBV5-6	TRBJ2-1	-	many	CASSLTVNEQFF	TGTGCCAGCAGCTTAACTGTTAATGAGCAGTTCTTC
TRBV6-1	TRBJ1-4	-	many	CASSAEPRPTNEKLFF	TGTGCCAGCAGTGCAGAGCCCAGGCCAACTAATGAAAAACTGTTTTTT
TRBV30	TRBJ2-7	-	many	CAWSIGLVSYEQYF	TGTGCCTGGAGTATAGGACTGGTCTCCTACGAGCAGTACTTC
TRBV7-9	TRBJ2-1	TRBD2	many	CASSLIPGGPEDEQFF	TGTGCCAGCAGCTTAATCCCGGGAGGGCCTGAGGATGAGCAGTTCTTC
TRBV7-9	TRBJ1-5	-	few	CASSPWQGGGNQPQHF	TGTGCCAGCAGCCCGTGGCAAGGGGGTGGCAATCAGCCCCAGCATTTT
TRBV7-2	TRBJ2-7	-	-	CASSSSEGQGAYEQYF	TGTGCCAGCAGCTCGAGCGAGGGGCAGGGAGCCTACGAGCAGTACTTC
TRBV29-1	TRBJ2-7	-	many	CSVNTPGEQYF	TGCAGCGTAAACACCCCAGGGGAGCAGTACTTC
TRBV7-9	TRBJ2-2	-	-	CASSLRQDNTGELFF	TGCGCCAGCAGCTTGAGGCAGGATAACACCGGGGAGCTGTTTTTT
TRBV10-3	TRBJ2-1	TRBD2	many	CAISRQREASYNEQFF	TGTGCCATCAGTCGACAGCGGGAGGCCTCATACAATGAGCAGTTCTTC